The sequence of this T cell receptor (beta chain) was determined in a study of shared clonotypes between healthy human individuals. A note on this clone: Its antigen remains unknown.

Findings and caveats of the study: Some naive CD4 clonotypes, roughly 5%, turned up in common across a few donors.

TCRdb's copy holds only in-frame clones and misses some; the assay was immunoSEQ multiplex PCR. The sample includes 190,000 or so clones, 65% to 70% of them seen just once. V was shortened by 2 bases and J by 0 bases, with 11 bases between the two germline ends. The CDR3 extends over 16 amino acids. The germline V gene has CDR1 KGHSH and CDR2 LQKENI. The sequenced material came from memory CD4+ T cells sorted from blood. Subset given: CD45RA-negative fraction. This clonotype originated in a man between 25 and 39 years old in good health. The chain is built from TRBV18 and TRBJ2-1; D uncertain. The CDR3 DNA reads as TGTGCCAGCTCACCAAGTGACGAGAGCTCCTACAATGAGCAGTTCTTC. It yields the protein CASSPSDESSYNEQFF.